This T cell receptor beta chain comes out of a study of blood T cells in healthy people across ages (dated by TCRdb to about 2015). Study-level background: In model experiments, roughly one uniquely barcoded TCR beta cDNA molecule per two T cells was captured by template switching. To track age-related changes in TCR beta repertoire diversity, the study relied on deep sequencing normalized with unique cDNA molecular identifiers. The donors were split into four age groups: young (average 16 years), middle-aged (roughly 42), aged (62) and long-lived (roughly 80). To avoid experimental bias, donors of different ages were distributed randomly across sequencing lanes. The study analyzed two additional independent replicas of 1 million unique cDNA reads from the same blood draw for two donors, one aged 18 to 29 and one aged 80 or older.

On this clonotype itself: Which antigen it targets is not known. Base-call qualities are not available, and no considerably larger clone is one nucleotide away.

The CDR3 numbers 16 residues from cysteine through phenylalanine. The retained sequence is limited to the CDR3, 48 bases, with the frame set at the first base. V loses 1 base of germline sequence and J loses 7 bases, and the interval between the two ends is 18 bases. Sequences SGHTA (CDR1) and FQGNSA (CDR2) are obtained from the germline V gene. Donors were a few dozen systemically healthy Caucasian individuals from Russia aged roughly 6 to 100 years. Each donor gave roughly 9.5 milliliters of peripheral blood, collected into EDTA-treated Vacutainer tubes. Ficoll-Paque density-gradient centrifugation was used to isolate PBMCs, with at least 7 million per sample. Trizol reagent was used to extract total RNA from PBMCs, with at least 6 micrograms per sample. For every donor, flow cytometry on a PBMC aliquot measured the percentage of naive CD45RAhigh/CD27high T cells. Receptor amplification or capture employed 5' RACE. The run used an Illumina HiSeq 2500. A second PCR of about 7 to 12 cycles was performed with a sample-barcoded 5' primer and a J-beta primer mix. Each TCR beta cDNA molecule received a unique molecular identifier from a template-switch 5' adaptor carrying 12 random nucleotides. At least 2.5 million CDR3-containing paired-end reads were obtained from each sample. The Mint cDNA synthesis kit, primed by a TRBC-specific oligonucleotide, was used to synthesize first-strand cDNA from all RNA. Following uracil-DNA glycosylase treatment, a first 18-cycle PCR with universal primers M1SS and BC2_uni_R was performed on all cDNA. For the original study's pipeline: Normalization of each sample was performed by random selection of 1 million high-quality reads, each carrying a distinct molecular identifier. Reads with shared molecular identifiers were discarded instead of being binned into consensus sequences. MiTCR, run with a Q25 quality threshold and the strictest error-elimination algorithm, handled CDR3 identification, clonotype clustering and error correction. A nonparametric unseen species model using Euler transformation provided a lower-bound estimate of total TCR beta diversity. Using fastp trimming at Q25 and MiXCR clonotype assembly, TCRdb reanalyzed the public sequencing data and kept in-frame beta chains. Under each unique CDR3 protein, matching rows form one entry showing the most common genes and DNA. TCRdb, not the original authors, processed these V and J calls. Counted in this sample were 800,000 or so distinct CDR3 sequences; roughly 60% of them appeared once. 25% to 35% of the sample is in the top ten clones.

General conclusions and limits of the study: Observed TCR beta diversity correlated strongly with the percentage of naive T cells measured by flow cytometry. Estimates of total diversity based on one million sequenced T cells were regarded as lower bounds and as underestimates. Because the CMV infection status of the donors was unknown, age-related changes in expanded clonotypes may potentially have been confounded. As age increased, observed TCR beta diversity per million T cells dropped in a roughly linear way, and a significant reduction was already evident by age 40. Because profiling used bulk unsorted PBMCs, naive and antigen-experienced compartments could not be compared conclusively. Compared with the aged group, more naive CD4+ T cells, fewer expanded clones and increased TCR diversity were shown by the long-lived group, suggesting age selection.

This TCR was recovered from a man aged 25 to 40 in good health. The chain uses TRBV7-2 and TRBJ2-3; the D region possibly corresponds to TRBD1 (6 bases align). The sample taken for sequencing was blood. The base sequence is TGTGCCAGCAGCTTAGAGGACAGAGTCCACCCCAATACGCAGTATTTT. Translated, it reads CASSLEDRVHPNTQYF.